This T cell receptor beta chain is drawn from a study of cytomegalovirus exposure and HLA in healthy donors. Study conclusions and caveats: Among TCR beta chains, those listed as cytomegalovirus-associated numbered approximately 150. Later analysis identified some 16,000 TCR beta sequences associated with HLA alleles, using a false discovery rate threshold of 0.05. For most subjects, TCR beta sequences were reported to predict HLA-A and HLA-B alleles with accuracy.

Regarding this clone: As yet, its antigen is unknown.

13 Jbeta primers and 60 Vbeta primers were used for the PCR. Assay used: immunoSEQ multiplex PCR; TCRdb lists only in-frame clones, some missing. This table holds some 110,000 clones, 76% found once. CDR3 length equals 14 residues. V gave up 3 bases and J gave up 1 base, with 8 bases separating them. The V gene's germline CDR1 is SGHNT and CDR2 YENEEA. Sequencing was carried out using PBMCs. This receptor was obtained from a man between 40 and 49 years old in good health and CMV-seropositive. The genes are TRBV11-3 and TRBJ2-3, with D maybe TRBD2 (6 bases). The CDR3 region has the DNA TGTGCCAGCAGCTTTGGAGGGGGCACAGATACGCAGTATTTT. Protein: CASSFGGGTDTQYF.